This entry concerns a single TCR beta chain. The time point is: baseline, week 1 (first vaccination visit). Described treatment: pre-vaccination baseline after standard-of-care therapy. The method was immunoSEQ multiplex PCR; TCRdb's version includes in-frame clones alone and lacks a portion of them. The sample lists more than 50,000 clones; just over 85% were seen once. The entry originates in a study of a mutant IDH1 vaccine in newly diagnosed glioma. Study in general: Patients had received radiotherapy, temozolomide, or both previously, most receiving both.

The CDR3 contains 15 residues. Between the trimmed V and J ends, which lost 0 bases and 2 bases, there was a span of 10 bases. Germline V lookup: CDR1 KGHSH, CDR2 LQKENI. The chain is built from TRBV18 and TRBJ1-1; D gene uncertain. The sample here was PBMCs, taken from a glioma patient treated with radiotherapy, temozolomide or both. This clonotype originated in a man between 25 and 39 years old with glioma. CDR3 nucleotides: TGTGCCAGCTCACCACCGGGGTTGCACAACACTGAAGCTTTCTTT. Translation: CASSPPGLHNTEAFF.